Listed here are 15 T cell receptor beta chains from one sample, sequenced in a study of CD8 T cells in ankylosing spondylitis (dated by TCRdb to about 2017). Receptor libraries were prepared by 5' RACE. The sample was run on an Illumina HiSeq 2500. TCRdb passed the public sequencing reads through fastp at Q25 and MiXCR, retaining productive beta sequences. Rows are combined by CDR3 protein, so each entry shows the most common genes and DNA. The sample table holds about 240,000 distinct CDR3 sequences, of which roughly 10% were seen once. Around 7% of the sample comes from the top ten. Specimen: blood, either unsorted or a sorted T cell fraction (not recorded which). The source is a male donor with ankylosing spondylitis or in good health (not recorded which).

At least ten counts were recorded for this clonotype. The genes are TRBV5-1 and TRBJ2-2; no firm D call. Germline V gives CDR1 SGHRS, CDR2 YFSETQ. The CDR3 is 12 amino acids. Trimming took off 2 bases at V and 5 bases at J, with 4 bases between the two ends. The CDR3 nucleotides read TGCGCCAGCAGCTTCACTACCGGGGAGCTGTTTTTT. Encoded protein: CASSFTTGELFF.

This clonotype was picked up a small number of times. This chain joins TRBV6-2 or TRBV6-3 and TRBJ2-7, with 7 positions matching TRBD2. CDR1 MNHEY and CDR2 SVGEGT come from the germline V gene. With V trimmed by 10 bases and J by 6 bases, 15 bases remained unmatched. This CDR3 is 14 amino acids long. CDR3 bases: TGTGCCACCAATCCCGGACTAGACGGGACCGAGCAGTACTTC. This gives the protein CATNPGLDGTEQYF.

This clonotype was recorded many times. The chain recombines TRBV5-1 with TRBJ2-7; D is possibly TRBD2 (6 bases). Germline V gene lookup returns CDR1 SGHRS and CDR2 YFSETQ. The length of the CDR3 is 13 residues. The germline V and J ends were trimmed by 3 bases and 4 bases, with 11 bases remaining between them. The CDR3 coding sequence is TGCGCCAGCAGCTCGGGACTTCTTTACGAGCAGTACTTC. This sequence encodes CASSSGLLYEQYF.

This clonotype was seen a few times. The chain carries TRBV7-3 and TRBJ2-7; the D call may be TRBD1 or TRBD2 (5 bases each). CDR3 length: 16 amino acids. Trimming removed 5 bases from V and 4 bases from J, with 21 bases in between. Germline values: CDR1 SGHTA, CDR2 FQGTGA. In nucleotides, the CDR3 is TGTGCCAGCAGCCCCCAGGACGGGGAAGGGGCTTACGAGCAGTACTTC. This sequence encodes CASSPQDGEGAYEQYF.

Worth noting for this clonotype: Since a much larger clone is just one base distant, this may be a read error. The rearrangement uses TRBV5-6 and TRBJ2-7; D is uncertain. The CDR3 spans 14 residues. Germline CDR1 is SGHDT and CDR2 is YYEEEE. CDR3 protein: CTSSLGRVFYEQYF. CDR3 in DNA: TGTACCAGCAGCTTGGGTCGAGTCTTCTACGAGCAGTACTTC. Using reference TRBV5-6 and TRBJ2-7 for the parts outside the CDR3, the full variable domain is DAGVTQSPTHLIKTRGQQVTLRCSPKSGHDTVSWYQQALGQGPQFIFQYYEEEERQRGNFPDRFSGHQFPNYSSELNVNALLLGDSALYLCTSSLGRVFYEQYFGPGTRLTVT.

This clonotype was seen repeatedly, ten times or more. The V gene is TRBV12-3 or TRBV12-4, the J gene TRBJ2-3; a possible D gene is TRBD2 (7 bases). The CDR3 is 17 amino acids. Trimming cost V 3 bases and J 2 bases, with 18 bases left between them. This chain's CDR3 is CASSFAPRGGTTDTQYF. CDR3 DNA sequence: TGTGCCAGCAGTTTCGCCCCGAGGGGGGGAACCACAGATACGCAGTATTTT.

In this sample, this clonotype turned up many times. The CDR3 coding sequence is TGCGCCAGCAGCCCGTTAGCGGGTTCTCCTAACGAGCAGTACTTC. Protein sequence: CASSPLAGSPNEQYF. The J gene is TRBJ2-7, the V gene TRBV5-1; 7 bases align to TRBD2. The CDR3 is made up of 15 amino acids. The germline CDR1 and CDR2 sequences are SGHRS and YFSETQ. After removal of 4 bases from V and 5 bases from J, the junction contained 12 bases not matched to a gene.

This chain links TRBV20-1 with TRBJ2-7; 7 positions agree with TRBD1. V trimming: 5 bases; J trimming: 3 bases; junction bases outside the gene matches: 4. Germline-derived CDR1 and CDR2 are DFQATT and SNEGSKA (reference sequence). CDR3 length equals 12 residues. CDR3 nucleotides: TGCAGTGCTCGACGGGACAGCTACGAGCAGTACTTC. It translates to CSARRDSYEQYF.

At least ten counts were recorded for this clonotype. The CDR3 region is CASSSYQQAMNTEAFF. CDR3 in DNA: TGTGCCAGCAGTTCCTACCAACAGGCCATGAACACTGAAGCTTTCTTT. The V call is TRBV27, the J call TRBJ1-1; tentative D call: TRBD1 (5 bases). Between the trimmed V and J ends, which lost 4 bases and 0 bases, there was a span of 15 bases. Germline assignment: CDR1 MNHEY and CDR2 SMNVEV (reference sequence). The CDR3 is made up of 16 amino acids.

At least ten counts were recorded for this clonotype. The chain is built from TRBV7-6 and TRBJ2-7, with 9 bases aligning to TRBD1. Germline loops: CDR1 SGHVS, CDR2 FNYEAQ. V lost 5 bases and J lost 0; bases outside the gene matches: 5. The length of the CDR3 is 15 residues. The CDR3 DNA reads TGTGCCAGCAGCAAGGGACAGGGATTCTCCTACGAGCAGTACTTC. This sequence encodes CASSKGQGFSYEQYF. Full variable domain (outside the CDR3, taken from reference TRBV7-6 and TRBJ2-7): GAGVSQSPRYKVTKRGQDVALRCDPISGHVSLYWYRQALGQGPEFLTYFNYEAQQDKSGLPNDRFSAERPEGSISTLTIQRTEQRDSAMYRCASSKGQGFSYEQYFGPGTRLTVT.

There are many counts of this clonotype. The chain has TRBV3-1 and TRBJ1-2; no clear D gene. The V end was cut by 4 bases, the J end by 8 bases, with 8 bases between. The CDR3 is 11 amino acids. The germline CDR1 and CDR2 sequences are LGHDT and YNNKEL (reference sequence). The CDR3 DNA reads TGTGCCAGCAGCCGTGACGCGGGCTACACCTTC. Encoded protein: CASSRDAGYTF.

The J gene is TRBJ2-1, the V gene TRBV5-1; D is unresolved. The V gene lost 0 bases and the J gene lost 7 bases, with 14 bases spanning the gap. Germline V gene data show CDR1 as SGHRS and CDR2 as YFSETQ. The CDR3 runs to 15 residues. CDR3 sequence (DNA): TGCGCCAGCAGCTTGGGGGGAAAGGGCTGGAATGAGCAGTTCTTC. As protein: CASSLGGKGWNEQFF.

Many counts were recorded for this clonotype. This sequence joins TRBV12-3 or TRBV12-4 and TRBJ2-7, with D possibly being TRBD2 (6 bases). Trimming took 1 base from V and 3 from J, leaving 16 bases between them. The CDR3 is 16 amino acids. This CDR3 reads CASSLETRAGLYEQYF. CDR3 sequence (DNA): TGTGCCAGCAGTTTAGAGACCCGCGCGGGACTCTACGAGCAGTACTTC.

This clonotype appeared many times. The chain combines TRBV20-1 with TRBJ1-1, with 10 bases fitting TRBD1. Germline V gene lookup returns CDR1 DFQATT and CDR2 SNEGSKA (reference sequence). Unmatched junction bases numbered 6, after V lost 0 bases and J lost 5 bases. CDR3 length: 15 residues. The CDR3: CSARDTTGGITEAFF. DNA of the CDR3: TGCAGTGCTAGAGATACGACAGGGGGCATAACTGAAGCTTTCTTT.

Ten or more counts support this clonotype. The chain joins TRBV29-1 to TRBJ2-5, with 8 bases aligning to TRBD1. Germline trimming cut 6 bases from V and 5 bases from J; bases unmatched to any gene: 11. Germline CDR1 and CDR2: SQVTM and ANQGSEA. There are 14 residues in the CDR3. The CDR3 loop reads CSVSGGFTSETQYF. The DNA of the CDR3 is TGCAGCGTATCAGGGGGCTTTACATCTGAGACCCAGTACTTC.